This is a list of T cell receptor beta chains from one sample in a study of blood T cell repertoires in COVID-19. Using immunoSEQ multiplex PCR, the repertoire was profiled, and TCRdb retains in-frame clones only, with some absent. The sample shows 200,000 to 250,000 clones, 88% of them seen only once. Sequences were obtained from peripheral blood. All receptors derive from a woman in her 30s with COVID-19, enrolled during active disease. Each CDR3 is given with its conserved first and last residue. Fields, in order: CDR3 DNA, CDR3 protein, CDR3 length, clone size, J gene, V gene, D gene. The D gene is left open where the match is weak. Clone size is stated in some rows and not others, as once, few, many or a class when expanded.

CDR3nt: TGTGCCAGCAGCTTGGTCAGCCAGGGGGCAGATACGCAGTATTTT
CDR3aa: CASSLVSQGADTQYF
len: 15
abundance: NA
j_gene: TRBJ2-3
v_gene: TRBV5-4
d_gene: TRBD1

CDR3nt: TGTGCCAGCAGCTCCCGCAAGATCGAGCCCCCGACAGATACGCAGTATTTT
CDR3aa: CASSSRKIEPPTDTQYF
len: 17
abundance: NA
j_gene: TRBJ2-3
v_gene: TRBV21-1
d_gene: NA

CDR3nt: TGTGCCATAGCGGCCGGGGACTACTACAATGAGCAGTTCTTC
CDR3aa: CAIAAGDYYNEQFF
len: 14
abundance: NA
j_gene: TRBJ2-1
v_gene: TRBV10-3
d_gene: TRBD2

CDR3nt: TGTGCCATCACCGGGCGGGACTACAATGAGCAGTTCTTC
CDR3aa: CAITGRDYNEQFF
len: 13
abundance: once
j_gene: TRBJ2-1
v_gene: TRBV10-3
d_gene: NA

CDR3nt: TGTGCCAGCAGTTACTTGGGACAGGGCGATTCACCCCTCCACTTT
CDR3aa: CASSYLGQGDSPLHF
len: 15
abundance: NA
j_gene: TRBJ1-6
v_gene: TRBV6-2/TRBV6-3
d_gene: TRBD1

CDR3nt: TGTGCCACCAGCCGATGGACAGGCCTTGAAGCTTTCTTT
CDR3aa: CATSRWTGLEAFF
len: 13
abundance: NA
j_gene: TRBJ1-1
v_gene: TRBV15
d_gene: TRBD1

CDR3nt: TGTGCCACCAGTGGTCCAGGGACTCAATACGAGCAGTACTTC
CDR3aa: CATSGPGTQYEQYF
len: 14
abundance: once
j_gene: TRBJ2-7
v_gene: TRBV24-1
d_gene: NA

CDR3nt: TGTGCCAGCAGCTTATCGGAAGAGACCCAGTACTTC
CDR3aa: CASSLSEETQYF
len: 12
abundance: NA
j_gene: TRBJ2-5
v_gene: TRBV11-3
d_gene: NA

CDR3nt: TGCGCCAGCAGCCAGGTCGACATGGCCGGGGACATTCAGTACTTC
CDR3aa: CASSQVDMAGDIQYF
len: 15
abundance: NA
j_gene: TRBJ2-4
v_gene: TRBV4-3
d_gene: NA

CDR3nt: TGTGCCAGTAGTATGGGGGCCGGGTCCATGAACACTGAAGCTTTCTTT
CDR3aa: CASSMGAGSMNTEAFF
len: 16
abundance: NA
j_gene: TRBJ1-1
v_gene: TRBV19
d_gene: NA

CDR3nt: TGCGCCAGCAGCGCCACAGGGCTAGCTAACTATGGCTACACCTTC
CDR3aa: CASSATGLANYGYTF
len: 15
abundance: NA
j_gene: TRBJ1-2
v_gene: TRBV5-1
d_gene: NA

CDR3nt: TGTGCCAGCCGACAGGGGACGGAGACCCAGTACTTC
CDR3aa: CASRQGTETQYF
len: 12
abundance: NA
j_gene: TRBJ2-5
v_gene: TRBV19
d_gene: TRBD1

CDR3nt: TGTGCCAGCAGCTTAGGGCCCTGGGCAGCTGATGGCTACACCTTC
CDR3aa: CASSLGPWAADGYTF
len: 15
abundance: once
j_gene: TRBJ1-2
v_gene: TRBV11-3
d_gene: NA

CDR3nt: TGTGCCAGCAGCTTTACGGACAGGGAGATATACAATGAGCAGTTCTTC
CDR3aa: CASSFTDREIYNEQFF
len: 16
abundance: NA
j_gene: TRBJ2-1
v_gene: TRBV5-6
d_gene: TRBD1

CDR3nt: TGTGCCAGCAGTCCATCCTCCGGGACAAACTACAATGAGCAGTTCTTC
CDR3aa: CASSPSSGTNYNEQFF
len: 16
abundance: NA
j_gene: TRBJ2-1
v_gene: TRBV27
d_gene: NA

CDR3nt: TGTGCCAGCAGCGACCGCCAGCGGTTCACAGATACGCAGTATTTT
CDR3aa: CASSDRQRFTDTQYF
len: 15
abundance: NA
j_gene: TRBJ2-3
v_gene: TRBV13
d_gene: NA

CDR3nt: TGTGCCAGCAGTTTTTGGGGGGGCGAGACCCAGTACTTC
CDR3aa: CASSFWGGETQYF
len: 13
abundance: NA
j_gene: TRBJ2-5
v_gene: TRBV27
d_gene: NA

CDR3nt: TGTGCCAGCAGCTCCCTCCGGACAGCAAACTATGGCTACACCTTC
CDR3aa: CASSSLRTANYGYTF
len: 15
abundance: NA
j_gene: TRBJ1-2
v_gene: TRBV5-5
d_gene: NA

CDR3nt: TGCGCCAGCAGCCAAGACCCGCAGGGGGACCTGTTCATAGGCTACACCTTC
CDR3aa: CASSQDPQGDLFIGYTF
len: 17
abundance: NA
j_gene: TRBJ1-2
v_gene: TRBV4-3
d_gene: TRBD1

CDR3nt: TGTGCCAGCAGTCCAATCCGGACAGGGGTCGGCTACACCTTC
CDR3aa: CASSPIRTGVGYTF
len: 14
abundance: NA
j_gene: TRBJ1-2
v_gene: TRBV7-2
d_gene: TRBD1

CDR3nt: TGTGCCAGCAGCCCTACAGGGGATTATTCACCCCTCCACTTT
CDR3aa: CASSPTGDYSPLHF
len: 14
abundance: NA
j_gene: TRBJ1-6
v_gene: TRBV6-2/TRBV6-3
d_gene: TRBD1

CDR3nt: TGTGCCAGCAGCCTAGGGACTAGCGGGTCCATTAGGGGCACAGATACGCAGTATTTT
CDR3aa: CASSLGTSGSIRGTDTQYF
len: 19
abundance: NA
j_gene: TRBJ2-3
v_gene: TRBV11-2
d_gene: TRBD2

CDR3nt: TGTGCCAGCAGTGAAGGGGCTAGCGGGGGGGCATCCGATACGCAGTATTTT
CDR3aa: CASSEGASGGASDTQYF
len: 17
abundance: once
j_gene: TRBJ2-3
v_gene: TRBV6-4
d_gene: TRBD2

CDR3nt: TGTGCCACCAGTGAGAGGGGACAGGGGAAAGAGACCCAGTACTTC
CDR3aa: CATSERGQGKETQYF
len: 15
abundance: NA
j_gene: TRBJ2-5
v_gene: TRBV24-1
d_gene: TRBD1

CDR3nt: TGTGCCAGCAGTGAATCAGGGCTTAACTATGGCTACACCTTC
CDR3aa: CASSESGLNYGYTF
len: 14
abundance: NA
j_gene: TRBJ1-2
v_gene: TRBV6-1
d_gene: NA

CDR3nt: TGTGCCAGCAGCCAAACCCCCAGGGGGCTCGAAGAGACCCAGTACTTC
CDR3aa: CASSQTPRGLEETQYF
len: 16
abundance: many
j_gene: TRBJ2-5
v_gene: TRBV28
d_gene: TRBD1